The T cell receptor beta chain under discussion was sequenced for a study of cytomegalovirus exposure and HLA in healthy donors (dated by TCRdb to between 2016 and 2019). For the study in its entirety: An earlier analysis of roughly 500 of the donors reported 250 to 300 Gb of sequence data and some 120 million unique TCR beta sequences from about 200 million T cells. Among about 360 genotyped donors of the cohort, an average of roughly 240,000 unique TCR beta nucleotide sequences were sequenced per donor, roughly a sixth of them non-productive. All discovery cohort repertoires had been generated on a single sequencing platform. To study patterns of TCR occurrence, a later analysis re-analyzed previously published TCR beta repertoires from 600 to 750 donors and added high-resolution HLA genotyping. Using immunosequencing, the study profiled T cell repertoires from fewer than 700 subjects and related those repertoires to cytomegalovirus serostatus. Along with the approximately 650-subject first cohort, a separate validation cohort of some 130 different subjects was used. Of the roughly 400 genotyped donors, about 80% fell in the genetic ancestry cluster associated with self-reported Caucasian donors. In the later analysis, no new phenotypic data were used to find candidate immune exposures; instead, reliance was placed on TCR beta sequences and their occurrence across donors. The number of typed donors differed by locus: about 629-630 for A, B, C, DRB1 and DQB1; 522 for DQA1; roughly 600 for DPA1; and about 450 for DPB1. In a later genetic analysis, genome-wide SNP genotypes for about 55% of the 666 donors were used, and that subset was treated as a discovery cohort. To decide whether each TCR beta V gene segment behaved as functional or pseudogenic, an earlier analysis of some 540 of the donors relied on high-throughput TCR beta sequencing. Approximately 310 gigabases of sequencing data and tens of millions of unique TCR sequences were included in an early release covering about 700 HLA-typed donors. The study aimed to test whether cataloging public T cell receptors could reveal signatures of past pathogen exposure. Both class I and class II loci were covered by HLA typing, at four-digit resolution. To predict cytomegalovirus infection status, the study brought together high-throughput TCR immunosequencing, statistical association of individual TCRs with disease status, and machine learning. Several DR-DQ haplotypes were handled as single units for association and clustering, since linkage in the cohort was strong. Donor age, sex, ethnicity and CMV serostatus were compiled alongside the repertoire data. Overall study outcomes, separate from this receptor: HLA typing was unavailable for some donors at each locus, so association tests used only the typed subset. In vitro tests confirmed that three of the cytomegalovirus-associated TCR beta chains recognize cytomegalovirus antigens. A later analysis found that HLA-associated TCR beta chains were more clonally expanded and had lower generation probabilities than equally common non-associated chains. Immune exposure information for the cohort was limited to CMV serostatus. In a later analysis, TCR association rates were found to vary across HLA loci, with the most associated TCRs seen for DRB1 alleles and the fewest for HLA-C alleles. According to the authors, the approach could potentially be generalized to other disease states and immunological phenotypes. According to a later genetic analysis, donors in an Asian-associated ancestry cluster had fewer N-insertions in productive TCRs than the approximately 610-donor mean. A further reported finding was that TCR beta sequences accurately predicted the HLA-A and HLA-B alleles for most subjects in the first cohort. The study listed 164 TCR beta chains as associated with cytomegalovirus. Most TCR sequences were seen in very few donors, while some public TCRs were found in many individuals. Because the 87-base-pair reads could not distinguish some IMGT-functional V segments, including TRBV6-2 and TRBV6-3, those segments were excluded. Linkage disequilibrium might explain the correlated functional status among segregating V segments, but an unknown experimental factor could not be excluded. This cohort had only TCR beta chains sequenced, and the lack of alpha or paired-chain data limited which features could be detected. In an earlier analysis of about 540 of the donors, most TCR beta V segments were observed in productive rearrangements about 87% or about 30% of the time, broadly matching IMGT annotations. The classifier was reported to diagnose cytomegalovirus status with high specificity and sensitivity in both the original and validation cohorts. When HLA alleles, especially DR and DQ, strongly co-occurred, attributing TCR associations to individual alleles was difficult. V-gene and J-gene trimming of TCR beta chains was associated with a missense DCLRE1C variant in a later genetic analysis, and the association was replicated in an independent cohort. At a false discovery rate of 0.05, a later analysis linked around 15,000 TCR beta sequences to specific HLA alleles. Because counts were too low, about 15 rarely observed V segments, including chromosome 9 orphons, were left out of the earlier analysis of some 600 of the donors. The sequencing pipeline was judged likely to have produced a cluster of highly shared sequence variants as a technical artifact. In a later analysis, most CMV-associated TCR beta chains were found to appear HLA-restricted, with HLA associations seemingly driven largely by CMV exposure. Presence/absence analyses assumed roughly uniform sequencing depth across donors, an assumption that may not hold. A later analysis reported that several top co-occurrence clusters appeared linked to parvovirus B19, influenza, CMV and Epstein-Barr virus.

The library was prepared using the immunoSEQ multiplex PCR assay. For the multiplex PCR, a mixture combining 60 forward primers for TCR Vbeta segments and 13 reverse primers for TCR Jbeta segments was used. The CDR3 region of rearranged TCR beta genes was amplified from genomic DNA by a multiplex PCR assay. The Illumina HiSeq System was used to sequence the amplified TCR beta libraries as 87-base-pair reads. In the paper's pipeline: A later analysis counted some 80 million unique TCR beta chains across the roughly 700 repertoires, and around 9.9 million of these chains were shared by at least two donors. To remove PCR and sequencing errors, raw reads were error-corrected and collapsed into unique sequences using a nearest-neighbor algorithm that merged closely related sequences. CDR3 sequences were aligned to IMGT reference sequences to assign V, D and J gene segments. Each retained sequence needed at least a six-nucleotide match to both a V gene segment and a J gene segment. Rearrangements were classified as productive when the CDR3 lacked stop codons and remained in frame with V and J, and all other rearrangements were classified as non-productive. Following IMGT convention, CDR3 was defined as the stretch from the second conserved V-encoded cysteine up to the conserved J-encoded phenylalanine. The earlier analysis of some 540 of the donors excluded any sequence lacking an unambiguous match to a single V gene segment. An earlier analysis of 587 of the donors called V segments functional above 56.7% productive rearrangements and segregating when the between-donor standard deviation exceeded 5%. A statistical classification framework was built to diagnose cytomegalovirus status from the catalog of TCR beta chain sequences. A later analysis assigned V and J genes by comparing TCR nucleotide sequences with IMGT/GENE-DB human TR gene sequences. In a later analysis, CDR3 sequences and most-parsimonious VDJ recombination scenarios were assigned using the TCRdist pipeline. A later analysis defined each TCR beta chain by its CDR3 amino acid sequence plus V-gene family, and excluded reads lacking a unique V-gene family. In a later analysis, approximately 590 highly shared, low-generation-probability nucleotide sequences were removed to address suspected cross-contamination and a sequencing artifact. A later analysis calculated a clonal expansion index for each public chain from normalized within-repertoire ranks of inferred template counts. In a later analysis, generation probabilities were computed using a VDJ recombination model fitted to out-of-frame rearrangements, and the results were checked against IGoR. Hypergeometric tests were used in a later analysis to score TCR-TCR, TCR-HLA and TCR-CMV co-occurrence, with a repertoire-size bias correction applied to the TCR pairs. A later analysis estimated false discovery rates by permuting HLA or CMV assignments 20 times. In a later analysis, co-occurring TCRs were grouped using DBSCAN, with TCRdist sequence similarity added in when clustering inside HLA-allele-positive subsets. Co-occurrence clustering excluded repertoires with fewer than 30,000 or more than 120,000 public chains, plus five with anomalous nucleotide sharing. This is the immuneACCESS table as TCRdb keeps it, with only in-frame sequences that have V and J called. A part of the clones is gone; compared with another copy, unresolved V genes explain less than half, and the rest is unexplained. V, J and clone size reflect that table, while D and trimming were determined from the DNA. For this sample there are approximately 180,000 clones; around four fifths appear just once. About 4.9% of the sample lies in the top ten.

To note about this clone: Its antigen remains undetermined. No base-level quality is on record; no much larger clone is a single base apart.

V lost 5 bases and J lost 7 bases, and the count of bases not matched to a germline gene is 14. The CDR3 holds 16 amino acids from the cysteine to the phenylalanine. CDR3 DNA is the only sequence kept; it has 48 bases, read in frame from the first base. The germline V gene encodes CDR1 LNHDA and CDR2 SQIVND (reference sequence). The cohort consisted of 650 to 700 healthy bone marrow donors. At the time of sampling, every cohort member was nominally healthy, though immune exposures that went unrecorded were likely present. The donor tested CMV seropositive, placing the donor among the 289 seropositive members of the cohort. A peripheral blood sample was provided by each donor, and peripheral blood mononuclear cells were used for TCR beta sequencing. Genomic DNA was extracted from the blood cell samples with the Qiagen DNeasy Blood Extraction Kit.

This chain is built from TRBV19 and TRBJ1-3; TRBD1 fits 7 bases in the junction. The sequenced material came from PBMCs. This TCR was sampled from a girl aged 10 to 17 in good health and CMV-seropositive. The DNA sequence is given as TGTGCCAGTAGTCCTCGACAGGGAAAAGGTGTGAACACCATATATTTT. This gives the protein CASSPRQGKGVNTIYF.